The clone carrying this TCR beta chain was counted between two and nine times. This sample is part of a study of blood T cells in healthy people across ages. CDR3 length equals 13 residues. Germline values: CDR1 MNHEY, CDR2 SVGAGI. Trimming took 5 bases from V and 5 from J, leaving 11 bases between them. The use of a sample-barcoded 5' primer and a J-beta primer mix characterized a second PCR of about 7 to 12 cycles. Via MiXCR, TCRdb re-called the 5' RACE reads, giving one row per CDR3 protein. Of about a million distinct CDR3 sequences detected, roughly 51% appear once; the ten largest clones hold around 21%.

Sequencing was carried out using blood. The gene calls are TRBV6-5 and TRBJ2-3; D is ambiguous. The clonotype originates from a woman aged 55-69 years in good health. CDR3 nucleotides: TGTGCCAGCAGTCCTATCTGGAAAGATACGCAGTATTTT. This codes for CASSPIWKDTQYF.